These 25 T cell receptor beta chains share one sample of origin, sequenced in a study of CD8 T cells in ankylosing spondylitis. The study's findings and limits: Characteristic of ankylosing spondylitis blood, it appeared, was a TCR beta motif comprising several highly homologous variants.

Their target antigens are unknown. TCRdb used MiXCR to reprocess the 5' RACE reads, holding one entry per CDR3 protein. The sample holds some 330,000 distinct CDR3 sequences, 7% to 9% seen once. Sample: blood, either unsorted or a sorted T cell fraction (not recorded which). The receptor set was obtained from a male donor with ankylosing spondylitis.

The chain carries TRBV12-3 or TRBV12-4 and TRBJ2-1, with D perhaps matching TRBD2 (5 bases). V was shortened by 5 bases and J by 4 bases, with 18 bases between the two germline ends. The CDR3 is 16 residues long. The CDR3 bases are TGTGCCAGCAGTGCAGCCGGGATTCGCGTATACAATGAGCAGTTCTTC. This codes for CASSAAGIRVYNEQFF.

The rearrangement uses TRBV28 and TRBJ2-6; D not certain. V was clipped by 7 bases and J by 0 bases, with 4 bases between them. Germline CDR1 MDHEN, CDR2 SYDVKM. The CDR3 runs to 13 residues. The CDR3 sequence: CASMGSGANVLTF. DNA of the CDR3: TGTGCCAGCATGGGCTCTGGGGCCAACGTCCTGACTTTC.

This clonotype was recorded many times. The chain carries TRBV5-1 and TRBJ2-1; D might be TRBD1 (5 bases). The CDR3 is made up of 13 amino acids. Per the germline V gene, CDR1 is SGHRS and CDR2 is YFSETQ. V was pared by 1 base and J by 5 bases, with 7 bases between. The CDR3 DNA sequence: TGCGCCAGCAGCTTGTCCAGGGACAATGAGCAGTTCTTC. Translated: CASSLSRDNEQFF. Using reference TRBV5-1 and TRBJ2-1 for the parts outside the CDR3, the full variable domain is KAGVTQTPRYLIKTRGQQVTLSCSPISGHRSVSWYQQTPGQGLQFLFEYFSETQRNKGNFPGRFSGRQFSNSRSEMNVSTLELGDSALYLCASSLSRDNEQFFGPGTRLTVL.

This clonotype has a count of ten or more. J is TRBJ1-4 and V is TRBV3-1; D ambiguous. The CDR3 is made up of 16 amino acids. Deletions cut 1 base from V and 2 bases from J, with 11 bases between. Germline V gene sequence: CDR1 LGHDT, CDR2 YNNKEL (reference sequence). CDR3 sequence reads: CASSQGVRRTNEKLFF. The CDR3 DNA follows: TGTGCCAGCAGCCAAGGAGTTAGGAGGACTAATGAAAAACTGTTTTTT.

The V call is TRBV6-6, the J call TRBJ2-7; 9 positions match TRBD2. CDR3 length: 13 amino acids. J lost 5 bases, V lost 10 bases, and 9 bases had no gene match. CDR1 and CDR2 (germline): MNHNY, SVGAGI (reference sequence). The CDR3 reads CATSGTSINEQYF. CDR3 nucleotide sequence: TGTGCCACCTCCGGGACTAGCATCAACGAGCAGTACTTC.

V and J are TRBV27 and TRBJ2-7; the match to TRBD1 covers 7 bases. The CDR3 runs 15 residues. The germline CDR1 and CDR2 sequences are MNHEY and SMNVEV (reference sequence). V was pared by 2 bases and J by 4 bases, with 8 bases of the junction left unmatched. The CDR3 region is CASSLASTGTYEQYF. CDR3 DNA: TGTGCCAGCAGTTTAGCGTCGACAGGGACGTACGAGCAGTACTTC.

Ten or more counts support this clonotype. V usage is TRBV6-6 and J usage is TRBJ2-7; possibly TRBD1 for D (6 bases). Trimming removed 2 bases from V and 5 bases from J, with 10 bases in between. CDR3 length: 13 residues. CDR1 and CDR2 (germline): MNHNY, SVGAGI (reference sequence). CDR3 coding DNA: TGTGCCAGCAGTTACGGACAGATCGACGAGCAGTACTTC. Residues: CASSYGQIDEQYF.

This clonotype was found many times. The germline gene is not matched at one end of the junction; a read error may be the cause. This sequence joins TRBV29-1 and TRBJ2-2, with unresolved D. The CDR3 sequence is 10 residues long. The germline V gene encodes CDR1 SQVTM and CDR2 ANQGSEA. DNA of the CDR3: TGCAGCCCGAACCCCGGGGAGCTGTTTTTT. Amino acids: CSPNPGELFF.

Many counts were recorded for this clonotype. This sequence joins TRBV4-2 and TRBJ2-5; D is possibly TRBD2 (5 bases). This CDR3 region has 14 residues. The V end lost 1 base, the J end lost 5 bases, and 11 bases lay between the germline ends. Germline V CDR1 and CDR2: LGHNA, YNFKEQ. Written as DNA, the CDR3 is TGTGCCAGCAGCCAAGTAGTGGGAGCGGAGACCCAGTACTTC. Amino acids: CASSQVVGAETQYF.

This clonotype has more than one count but fewer than ten. The CDR3 spells CASSFPATFNSPLHF. In nucleotides, the CDR3 is TGTGCCAGCAGTTTCCCCGCAACCTTTAATTCACCCCTCCACTTT. J is TRBJ1-6 and V is TRBV28; D remains unclear. Trimming left V 3 bases short and J 6 bases short, with 12 bases between. This CDR3 is 15 amino acids long. The germline gives CDR1 MDHEN, CDR2 SYDVKM. The variable domain in full, completed from reference TRBV28 and TRBJ1-6, reads DVKVTQSSRYLVKRTGEKVFLECVQDMDHENMFWYRQDPGLGLRLIYFSYDVKMKEKGDIPEGYSVSREKKERFSLILESASTNQTSMYLCASSFPATFNSPLHFGNGTRLTVT.

This clonotype was detected only a few times. The chain has TRBV12-3 or TRBV12-4 and TRBJ2-6, with 10 bases identical to TRBD1. V lost 1 base, J lost 0 bases, and 3 bases stayed unmatched. This CDR3 has 18 residues. CDR3 nucleotide sequence: TGTGCCAGCAGTTTAGGGACAGGGGGGTCCTCTGGGGCCAACGTCCTGACTTTC. Translating it yields CASSLGTGGSSGANVLTF.

This clonotype has a count of ten or more. This chain links TRBV29-1 with TRBJ2-3; 9 bases are shared with TRBD1. Germline V gives CDR1 SQVTM, CDR2 ANQGSEA. V gave up 7 bases and J gave up 2 bases; unmatched junction bases: 4. The CDR3 covers 13 residues. The CDR3 DNA follows: TGCAGCGCTGGGACAGGGATCACAGATACGCAGTATTTT. Protein sequence: CSAGTGITDTQYF.

The sample holds a few counts of this clonotype. This sequence joins TRBV5-1 and TRBJ2-3; 10 bases line up with TRBD2. Looked up from germline, CDR1 is SGHRS and CDR2 is YFSETQ. The V and J ends lost 0 bases and 3 bases, in that order; junction bases with no gene match: 7. The CDR3 loop spans 17 amino acids. The CDR3: CASSLEGTSVKTDTQYF. DNA of the CDR3: TGCGCCAGCAGCTTGGAGGGGACTAGCGTAAAAACAGATACGCAGTATTTT.

V and J are TRBV7-2 and TRBJ2-1; D is perhaps TRBD1 (5 bases). Per the germline V gene, CDR1 is SGHTA and CDR2 is FQGNSA. The germline V and J ends were trimmed by 5 bases and 13 bases, with 15 bases remaining between them. The CDR3 sequence is 12 residues long. CDR3 amino acids: CASSPQGLLQFF. The CDR3 DNA reads TGTGCCAGCAGCCCGCAGGGTTTGCTACAGTTCTTC. Complete variable domain (other parts from reference TRBV7-2 and TRBJ2-1): GAGVSQSPSNKVTEKGKDVELRCDPISGHTALYWYRQSLGQGLEFLIYFQGNSAPDKSGLPSDRFSAERTGGSVSTLTIQRTQQEDSAVYLCASSPQGLLQFFGPGTRLTVL.

The chain links TRBV12-3 or TRBV12-4 to TRBJ1-5; D not resolved. V lost 5 bases and J lost 2, with 10 bases in between. The CDR3 totals 14 residues. The DNA of the CDR3 is TGTGCCAGCAGTCAATCCGGGGGCAATCAGCCCCAGCATTTT. This codes for CASSQSGGNQPQHF.

The rearrangement joins TRBV4-3 to TRBJ1-1; TRBD1 might be the D (5 bases). Germline V gene data show CDR1 as LGHNA and CDR2 as YSLEER. V was trimmed by 6 bases and J by 3 bases, leaving 17 bases between them. This CDR3 region has 15 residues. The chain's CDR3 is CASRPGDRGDTEAFF. Written as DNA, the CDR3 is TGCGCCAGCAGACCGGGGGACCGGGGAGACACTGAAGCTTTCTTT.

J is TRBJ2-7 and V is TRBV4-2; 7 bases are a match to TRBD1. In germline, CDR1 is LGHNA, CDR2 YNFKEQ. V dropped 0 bases and J dropped 7; count of bases not matched to a gene: 3. CDR3 length: 13 residues. CDR3 residues: CASSQENRGEQYF. As DNA, the CDR3 is TGTGCCAGCAGCCAAGAAAACAGGGGTGAGCAGTACTTC.

This rearrangement joins TRBV3-1 to TRBJ1-5, with D possibly matching TRBD1 (5 bases). Trimming pared 5 bases from V and 6 bases from J, leaving 14 bases between. Germline V gene data show CDR1 as LGHDT and CDR2 as YNNKEL (reference sequence). The CDR3 has 14 amino acids. The DNA of the CDR3 is TGTGCCAGCAGCATAGACAGTTTCAGTCAGCCCCAGCATTTT. Encoded protein: CASSIDSFSQPQHF.

This clonotype appeared many times. The chain is built from TRBV10-3 and TRBJ2-1; D is possibly TRBD2 (7 bases). Germline CDR1 and CDR2: ENHRY and SYGVKD. The CDR3 is 13 amino acids. Trimming removed 9 bases from V and 9 bases from J, with 18 bases in between. CDR3 residues: CAIFAGARGEQFF. The CDR3 coding sequence is TGTGCCATTTTCGCGGGAGCCAGGGGTGAGCAGTTCTTC.

This chain joins TRBV24-1 and TRBJ2-1; no clear D. CDR1 is KGHDR, CDR2 SFDVKD, per germline. V gave up 12 bases and J gave up 7 bases, with 18 bases separating them. This CDR3 is 13 amino acids long. The CDR3 coding sequence is TGTGCCCCGTCCCTAGGCGGATTGAATGAGCAGTTCTTC. Amino acids: CAPSLGGLNEQFF.

This clonotype was seen only a few times. This rearrangement joins TRBV18 to TRBJ1-1; D not certain. The V end was cut by 3 bases, the J end by 2 bases, with 7 bases between. CDR1 is KGHSH, CDR2 LQKENI, per germline. This CDR3 has 13 residues. The CDR3 DNA reads as TGTGCCAGCTCACCCGGGGAAAACACTGAAGCTTTCTTT. It encodes CASSPGENTEAFF.

V is TRBV11-2 and J is TRBJ2-7; 8 bases match TRBD1. The CDR3 sequence is 14 residues long. Trimming removed 4 bases from V and 3 bases from J; junction bases left unmatched: 5. Germline CDR1 SGHAT, CDR2 FQNNGV. The CDR3 coding sequence is TGTGCCAGCAGCTCGCAGGGGGCGCGCTACGAGCAGTACTTC. Its protein is CASSSQGARYEQYF.

This chain connects TRBV11-2 to TRBJ2-5; D not certain. Between the trimmed V and J ends, which lost 1 base and 2 bases, there was a span of 11 bases. The CDR3 contains 15 residues. Germline V gene data show CDR1 as SGHAT and CDR2 as FQNNGV. As DNA, the CDR3 is TGTGCCAGCAGCTTAGGTTTCCGACCTCAAGAGACCCAGTACTTC. Translated, it gives CASSLGFRPQETQYF.

The CDR3 loop reads CASSITSALSSYNEQFF. The CDR3 DNA sequence: TGCGCCAGCAGCATTACTAGCGCCCTAAGCTCCTACAATGAGCAGTTCTTC. The rearrangement links TRBV5-1 to TRBJ2-1; TRBD2 aligns across 7 bases. The CDR3 is 17 amino acids. V gave up 4 bases and J gave up 0 bases; unmatched junction bases: 10. Germline V gene data show CDR1 as SGHRS and CDR2 as YFSETQ.

There are a few counts of this clonotype. The rearrangement links TRBV5-1 to TRBJ2-2, with TRBD2 matching over 11 bases. The trim removed 4 bases at V and 3 bases at J, leaving 5 bases unmatched. Germline CDR1 reads SGHRS; CDR2 reads YFSETQ. The length of the CDR3 is 16 residues. The CDR3 is CASSPRLAGHTGELFF. Written as DNA, the CDR3 is TGCGCCAGCAGCCCTAGACTAGCGGGACACACCGGGGAGCTGTTTTTT.